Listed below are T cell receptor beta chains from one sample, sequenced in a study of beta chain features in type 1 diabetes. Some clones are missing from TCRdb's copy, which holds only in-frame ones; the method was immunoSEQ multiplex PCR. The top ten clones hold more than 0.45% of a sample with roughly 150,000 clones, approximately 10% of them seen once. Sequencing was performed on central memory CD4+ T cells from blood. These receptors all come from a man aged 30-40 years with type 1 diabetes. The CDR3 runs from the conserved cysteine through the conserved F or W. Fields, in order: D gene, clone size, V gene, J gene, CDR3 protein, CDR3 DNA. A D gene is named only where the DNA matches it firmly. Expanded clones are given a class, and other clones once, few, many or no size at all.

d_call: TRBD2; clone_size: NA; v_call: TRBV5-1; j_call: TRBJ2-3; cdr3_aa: CASSLRTSGNTDTQYF; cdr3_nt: TGCGCCAGCAGCCTACGGACTAGCGGTAACACAGATACGCAGTATTTT
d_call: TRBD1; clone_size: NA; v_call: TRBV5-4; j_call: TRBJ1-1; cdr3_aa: CASSLGTGGTVAFF; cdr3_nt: TGTGCCAGCAGCCTAGGGACAGGGGGCACAGTAGCTTTCTTT
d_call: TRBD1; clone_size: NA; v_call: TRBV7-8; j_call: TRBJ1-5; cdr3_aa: CASSRRQGLQPQHF; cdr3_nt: TGTGCCAGCAGCCGAAGACAGGGCTTGCAGCCCCAGCATTTT
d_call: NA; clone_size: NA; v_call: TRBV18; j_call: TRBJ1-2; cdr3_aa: CASSSSTGDTNYGYTF; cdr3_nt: TGTGCCAGCTCATCATCGACAGGAGACACTAACTATGGCTACACCTTC
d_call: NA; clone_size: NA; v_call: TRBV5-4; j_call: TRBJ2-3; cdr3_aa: CASSLAGADTQYF; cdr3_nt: TGTGCCAGCAGCTTGGCGGGAGCAGATACGCAGTATTTT
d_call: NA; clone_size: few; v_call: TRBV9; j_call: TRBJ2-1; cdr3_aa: CASSPDLGARGNEQFF; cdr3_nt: TGTGCCAGCAGCCCAGATCTGGGGGCGAGGGGCAATGAGCAGTTCTTC
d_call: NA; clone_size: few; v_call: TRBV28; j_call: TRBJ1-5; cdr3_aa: CASRPLLNQPQHF; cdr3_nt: TGTGCCAGCAGACCGCTACTCAATCAGCCCCAGCATTTT
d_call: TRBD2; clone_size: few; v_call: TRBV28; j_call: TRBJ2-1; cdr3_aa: CASKTSGRGLNEQFF; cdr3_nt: TGTGCCAGCAAAACTAGCGGGAGAGGGTTAAATGAGCAGTTCTTC
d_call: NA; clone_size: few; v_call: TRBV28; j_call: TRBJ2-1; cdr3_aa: CASSTTREQFF; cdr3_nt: TGTGCCAGCAGTACGACTAGGGAGCAGTTCTTC
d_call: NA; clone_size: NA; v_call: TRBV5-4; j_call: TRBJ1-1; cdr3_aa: CASSLEQNTEAFF; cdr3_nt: TGTGCCAGCAGCTTGGAGCAGAACACTGAAGCTTTCTTT
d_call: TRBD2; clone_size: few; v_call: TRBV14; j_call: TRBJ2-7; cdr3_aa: CASSQSWEGGEQYF; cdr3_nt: TGTGCCAGCAGCCAATCCTGGGAGGGTGGCGAGCAGTACTTC
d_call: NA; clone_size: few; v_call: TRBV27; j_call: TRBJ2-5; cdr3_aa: CASSGLGETQYF; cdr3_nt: TGTGCCAGCAGTGGCCTCGGGGAGACCCAGTACTTC
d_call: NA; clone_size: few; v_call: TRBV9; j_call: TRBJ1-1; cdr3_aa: CASSARLIDTEAFF; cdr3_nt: TGTGCCAGCAGCGCGAGGCTAATTGATACTGAAGCTTTCTTT
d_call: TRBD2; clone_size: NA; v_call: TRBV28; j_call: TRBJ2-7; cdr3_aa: CASRLLAGRPYEQYF; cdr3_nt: TGTGCCAGCAGGCTACTAGCGGGAAGGCCTTACGAGCAGTACTTC
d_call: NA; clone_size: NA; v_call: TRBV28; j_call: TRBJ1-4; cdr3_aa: CASSLMSGGRTEKLFF; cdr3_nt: TGTGCCAGCAGTTTAATGTCGGGGGGACGGACTGAAAAACTGTTTTTT